Listed below are T cell receptor beta chains from one sample, sequenced in a study of OX40 agonist ivuxolimab in advanced cancers. Produced via immunoSEQ multiplex PCR; TCRdb's table is partial and in-frame only. The repertoire holds about 140,000 clones, with under 95% as singletons. Specimen: CD4+ or CD8+ T cells sorted from blood, collected in a trial of the OX40 agonist ivuxolimab. All receptors come from an adult with an advanced solid tumor such as melanoma, head and neck, liver or kidney cancer. The conserved cysteine and the conserved F or W are not part of the CDR3 here. The order of the fields is V gene, CDR3 protein.

TRBV28 ASSLLVAGGGEQY
TRBV6-6 ASNLRAPSEKLF
TRBV7-6 ASSPTVGSSTDTQY
TRBV6-1 ASSDSWGAGQPQH
TRBV4-3 ASSLMGEKLF
TRBV4-3 ASSLHGTGEAF
TRBV6-1 ASSVMLSSTDTQY
TRBV9 ASSLRGASNEKLF
TRBV7-8 ASSSNRVTEAF
TRBV7-2 ASSLVRAPLYEQY
TRBV7-9 ASSFGSAEPEAF
TRBV21-1 ASSKVATARQGGNSNQPQH
TRBV11-3 ASSFDPDRRYT
TRBV5-4 ASSLGLDGYT
TRBV7-2 ASSLDRPNQPQH
TRBV28 ASSTSGGSYGYT
TRBV7-2 ASSFLDRGLNGELF
TRBV5-1 ASSLAGAEGGYT
TRBV9 ASSVAGGWTDTQY
TRBV4-1 ASSPEGQVNTEAF
TRBV13 ASSLGDRGGNSPLH
TRBV7-2 ASSFQGGGTEAF
TRBV5-1 ASSLGGTVNTEAF
TRBV14 ASSPWTGHYGYT
TRBV9 ASSATILGPSYEQY
TRBV29-1 SAGPGGAWRNIQY
TRBV9 ASSGQGESNYGYT
TRBV5-8 ASSVHRAETQY